Each of the 22 T cell receptor beta chains below was sequenced from the same sample in a study of blood T cell repertoires in COVID-19. Profiled with immunoSEQ multiplex PCR; TCRdb holds only in-frame clones, not every one. The sample consists of approximately 93,000 clones, 77% of them appearing once. Sequenced material: peripheral blood. These receptors were obtained from a woman aged 80 or over with acute or convalescent COVID-19.

V is TRBV4-3 and J is TRBJ1-4, with 9 nucleotides matching TRBD1. Germline lookup yields CDR1 LGHNA and CDR2 YSLEER. V was pared by 1 base and J by 3 bases, with 3 bases of the junction left unmatched. This CDR3 contains 16 residues. CDR3 residues: CASSQGDRAPNEKLFF. In DNA, the CDR3 is TGCGCCAGCAGCCAAGGGGACAGGGCCCCTAATGAAAAACTGTTTTTT.

This sequence joins TRBV27 and TRBJ2-1; a weak D match, TRBD2 (6 bases). This CDR3 is built from 16 residues. V lost 7 bases, J lost 7 bases, and 23 bases lay in between. The germline V gene has CDR1 MNHEY and CDR2 SMNVEV (reference sequence). CDR3 loop: CASTPLEGYGANEQFF. The DNA for the CDR3 is TGTGCCAGCACCCCTCTGGAGGGATATGGAGCAAATGAGCAGTTCTTC.

The J gene is TRBJ2-1, the V gene TRBV28; D might be TRBD1 (5 bases). The CDR3 has 17 residues. Between the trimmed V and J ends, which lost 7 bases and 9 bases, there was a span of 28 bases. Germline-derived CDR1 and CDR2 are MDHEN and SYDVKM. The CDR3 loop reads CASKGFYSYLKKREQFF. CDR3 sequence (DNA): TGTGCCAGCAAGGGGTTTTACTCCTACCTAAAGAAGCGTGAGCAGTTCTTC.

The gene calls are TRBV5-1 and TRBJ1-1; D is perhaps TRBD1 (5 bases). The germline V gene encodes CDR1 SGHRS and CDR2 YFSETQ. The V and J ends lost 1 base and 7 bases respectively, with 11 bases between them. The CDR3 spans 13 residues. CDR3 sequence (DNA): TGCGCCAGCAGCTTGTCAGGGTCCAATGAAGCTTTCTTT. This codes for CASSLSGSNEAFF.

This clone was counted once. The gene calls are TRBV24-1 and TRBJ1-5; no reliable D call. Germline CDR1 is KGHDR and CDR2 is SFDVKD. CDR3 length equals 13 residues. Trimming removed 7 bases at V and 4 bases at J, with 10 bases between. The CDR3: CATSGNRNQPQHF. The CDR3 DNA is TGTGCCACCAGCGGGAATAGGAATCAGCCCCAGCATTTT.

There are a few counts of this clone. The J gene is TRBJ2-3, the V gene TRBV5-4; 10 bases align to TRBD1. J gave up 8 bases and V 3 bases, and 12 bases lay outside the gene matches. The CDR3 consists of 16 residues. In germline, CDR1 is SGHNT, CDR2 YYREEE (reference sequence). The CDR3 sequence: CASSWAGTGARGTQYF. For the CDR3, the DNA is TGTGCCAGCAGCTGGGCTGGGACAGGGGCGCGTGGTACGCAGTATTTT. Variable domain in full (rest from reference TRBV5-4 and TRBJ2-3): ETGVTQSPTHLIKTRGQQVTLRCSSQSGHNTVSWYQQALGQGPQFIFQYYREEENGRGNFPPRFSGLQFPNYSSELNVNALELDDSALYLCASSWAGTGARGTQYFGPGTRLTVL.

This chain connects TRBV10-3 to TRBJ2-1; 7 positions match TRBD2. The CDR3 is 14 amino acids. Germline CDR1 and CDR2: ENHRY and SYGVKD. V was pared by 10 bases and J by 1 base, with 7 bases of the junction left unmatched. CDR3 nucleotides: TGTGCCACGGGGGTACTAGCGTCCTACAATGAGCAGTTCTTC. Translating gives CATGVLASYNEQFF.

The chain's CDR3 is CASSVGGGVGTGELFF. In nucleotides, the CDR3 is TGTGCCAGCAGCGTAGGGGGAGGGGTTGGCACCGGGGAGCTGTTTTTT. This chain joins TRBV9 and TRBJ2-2; 7 bases match TRBD2. The length of the CDR3 is 16 residues. In germline, CDR1 is SGDLS, CDR2 YYNGEE. Germline trimming cut 0 bases from V and 4 bases from J; bases unmatched to any gene: 6.

The chain uses TRBV5-1 and TRBJ2-1; 15 bases match TRBD2. J gave up 7 bases and V 6 bases, and 2 bases lay outside the gene matches. The CDR3 runs 14 residues. Per the germline V gene, CDR1 is SGHRS and CDR2 is YFSETQ. The DNA of the CDR3 is TGCGCCAGCACTGGGACTAGCGGGAGGAATGAGCAGTTCTTC. This encodes CASTGTSGRNEQFF.

Only a few counts were recorded for this clone. This chain joins TRBV27 and TRBJ2-7; no reliable D call. The germline gives CDR1 MNHEY, CDR2 SMNVEV (reference sequence). V was clipped by 1 base and J by 6 bases, with 10 bases between them. This CDR3 is built from 13 residues. The CDR3 DNA sequence: TGTGCCAGCAGTTTATTACGGGTGGGCGAGCAGTACTTC. Translating it yields CASSLLRVGEQYF.

The genes are TRBV5-8 and TRBJ1-1; D gene unclear. The germline gives CDR1 SGHTS, CDR2 YDEGEE. Trimming removed 5 bases from V and 2 bases from J, with 16 bases in between. This CDR3 has 15 residues. The CDR3 coding sequence is TGTGCCAGCAGTCCAGGTGTCGGCCTAAACACTGAAGCTTTCTTT. It is translated as CASSPGVGLNTEAFF.

The chain links TRBV3-1 (or the pseudogene TRBV3-2) to TRBJ2-7; the match to TRBD1 covers 7 bases. CDR1 LGHDT and CDR2 YNNKEL come from the germline V gene (reference sequence). Trimming cost V 4 bases and J 0 bases; bases outside gene matches: 3. The CDR3 spans 14 residues. CDR3 residues: CASSPRDSSYEQYF. Here the CDR3 DNA reads TGTGCCAGCAGCCCAAGGGACAGCTCCTACGAGCAGTACTTC.

This chain uses TRBV19 with TRBJ2-2; the D gene is possibly TRBD1 (5 bases). Per the germline V gene, CDR1 is LNHDA and CDR2 is SQIVND (reference sequence). V lost 2 bases and J 7 bases, leaving 11 bases between the germline ends. This CDR3 comprises 14 residues. The CDR3 nucleotides read TGTGCCAGTAGTATAATGGCAGGGCACGGGGAGCTGTTTTTT. Translation gives CASSIMAGHGELFF.

In DNA form, the CDR3 reads TGTGCCAGCAGCTTACAAGGGGGCGGAAACACCATATATTTT. Its translation is CASSLQGGGNTIYF. The chain has TRBV7-9 and TRBJ1-3, with 7 bases aligning to TRBD1. In germline, CDR1 is SEHNR, CDR2 FQNEAQ (reference sequence). V lost 2 bases to trimming and J lost 4 bases; unmatched junction nucleotides: 2. The CDR3 has 14 amino acids.

This clone was picked up one time. The chain employs TRBV6-5 and TRBJ1-1; 8 positions match TRBD1. The CDR3 totals 13 residues. The V segment lost 10 bases and the J segment 2 bases; nucleotides outside the gene matches: 6. Looked up from germline, CDR1 is MNHEY and CDR2 is SVGAGI. The CDR3 nucleotides are TGTGCCACCAGGACAGGGCTAAACACTGAAGCTTTCTTT. Its translation: CATRTGLNTEAFF.

V usage is TRBV9 and J usage is TRBJ2-7; D call uncertain. Trimming removed 4 bases at V and 1 base at J, with 9 bases between. The CDR3 runs to 13 residues. Germline loops: CDR1 SGDLS, CDR2 YYNGEE. The CDR3 DNA sequence: TGTGCCAGCAGCCCCGCCAGTTCCTACGAGCAGTACTTC. This codes for CASSPASSYEQYF.

This chain joins TRBV28 and TRBJ2-7; tentatively, D is TRBD2 (7 bases). The CDR3 has 12 residues. V was shortened by 3 bases and J by 6 bases, with 9 bases between the two germline ends. The germline V gene has CDR1 MDHEN and CDR2 SYDVKM. The CDR3 DNA follows: TGTGCCAGCAGTTTGCGGGGGCTCGAGCAGTACTTC. This gives the protein CASSLRGLEQYF.

A few counts support this clone. The rearrangement joins TRBV11-2 to TRBJ2-7; 12 bases fit TRBD1. V was clipped by 5 bases and J by 10 bases; unmatched bases: 9. The length of the CDR3 is 14 residues. From germline, CDR1 is SGHAT and CDR2 FQNNGV. CDR3 residues: CASSEAGTGGAQYF. DNA for the CDR3: TGTGCCAGCAGCGAAGCCGGGACAGGGGGCGCCCAGTACTTC.

The chain uses TRBV7-2 and TRBJ2-5, with TRBD1 identical over 9 bases. The CDR3 runs to 15 residues. CDR1 SGHTA and CDR2 FQGNSA come from the germline V gene. V lost 4 bases and J lost 5; bases outside the gene matches: 8. The CDR3 sequence: CASSSRTGEVETQYF. The CDR3 DNA is TGTGCCAGCAGCTCCCGGACAGGGGAGGTCGAGACCCAGTACTTC.

Note on this clone: At the DNA level, this CDR3 is encoded by other sequences in the same sample as well. This chain uses TRBV6-6 with TRBJ1-1; 8 positions match TRBD1. CDR1 MNHNY and CDR2 SVGAGI come from the germline V gene (reference sequence). Trimming removed 3 bases from V and 7 bases from J; junction bases left unmatched: 7. This CDR3 region has 14 residues. The CDR3 coding sequence is TGTGCCAGCAGTTATCAGGGGGCGGACGGTGAAGCTTTCTTT. Translating it yields CASSYQGADGEAFF.

The chain uses TRBV5-1 and TRBJ1-1; perhaps TRBD1 as D (5 bases). The CDR3 is 15 residues long. Per germline, CDR1 SGHRS and CDR2 YFSETQ. Trimming left V 2 bases short and J 1 base short, with 12 bases between. Here the CDR3 reads CASSFDDRGNTEAFF. CDR3 bases: TGCGCCAGCAGCTTTGACGACAGAGGGAACACTGAAGCTTTCTTT.

The J gene is TRBJ2-5, the V gene TRBV6-6, with 7 bases lining up with TRBD1. CDR3 length: 13 amino acids. V was clipped by 8 bases and J by 5 bases; unmatched bases: 8. Germline CDR1 MNHNY, CDR2 SVGAGI (reference sequence). The CDR3 DNA is TGTGCCAGCGCCAGGGGGTGGGTGGAGACCCAGTACTTC. Its translation is CASARGWVETQYF.